The rows below give T cell receptor beta chains drawn from one sample of a study of cytomegalovirus exposure and HLA in healthy donors. Sequenced by immunoSEQ multiplex PCR; TCRdb stores in-frame clones only, minus some. The sample lists some 140,000 clones, approximately 72% seen once, with about 3% in the top ten. Material: PBMCs. All receptors derive from a young man in good health and CMV-seronegative. Each CDR3 is given with its conserved first and last residue. D genes are given only for firm matches. Clone size, where shown, is once, few, many, or a class for clones that have expanded.

cdr3_nt	cdr3_aa	d_call	clone_size	j_call	v_call
TGCGCCAGCAGCGTGGGGGGGGGCGCGAACATCCACGAGCAGTACTTC	CASSVGGGANIHEQYF	NA	once	TRBJ2-7	TRBV5-1
TGTGCCAGCAGTTTAACTGGGAGAGGTACAGATACGCAGTATTTT	CASSLTGRGTDTQYF	NA	few	TRBJ2-3	TRBV28
TGTGCCAGCAGCGCGTTCACAGGGGTTTGGTATGGCTACACCTTC	CASSAFTGVWYGYTF	TRBD1	NA	TRBJ1-2	TRBV9
TGTGCCAGCAGCCTGGCCCAAGAGACCCAGTACTTC	CASSLAQETQYF	NA	NA	TRBJ2-5	TRBV7-9
TGTGCCAGCAGTTACCGAGGGGGCGGGGTGAGCACTGAAGCTTTCTTT	CASSYRGGGVSTEAFF	TRBD1	few	TRBJ1-1	TRBV6-5
TGTGCCATCCAGGTTGGGGCAACCGGGGAGCTGTTTTTT	CAIQVGATGELFF	NA	NA	TRBJ2-2	TRBV10-3
TGCGCCAGCAGTGAGTATAGGGAGCAGCCCCAGCATTTT	CASSEYREQPQHF	NA	NA	TRBJ1-5	TRBV10-1
TGTGCCAGCAGCAACACCTCCGGGACAGTCAATCAGCCCCAGCATTTT	CASSNTSGTVNQPQHF	TRBD1	NA	TRBJ1-5	TRBV5-4
TGCGCCAGCAGCCGCCAAGGCTCCAGGGGTTCCGAGCAGTACTTC	CASSRQGSRGSEQYF	NA	NA	TRBJ2-7	TRBV4-1
TGTGCCAGCAGCCCATTCGACCAGGGGGGAGCTTTCTTT	CASSPFDQGGAFF	TRBD1	NA	TRBJ1-1	TRBV9
TGCAGCGTTGAAGATTTGGCCGGACACCGCCAAGAGACCCAGTACTTC	CSVEDLAGHRQETQYF	NA	NA	TRBJ2-5	TRBV29-1
TGTGCCAGCAGCTTGGCAGGGAACACTGAAGCTTTCTTT	CASSLAGNTEAFF	NA	NA	TRBJ1-1	TRBV5-5
TGTGCCAGCAGGGGGCTCTCTGGAAACACCATATATTTT	CASRGLSGNTIYF	NA	NA	TRBJ1-3	TRBV6-5
TGCGCCAGCAGCAAAGGGACAGGGGAAGAGACCCAGTACTTC	CASSKGTGEETQYF	TRBD1	NA	TRBJ2-5	TRBV5-1
TGTGCCAGCAGTGTAAGTGTAGACACTCAGCCCCAGCATTTT	CASSVSVDTQPQHF	NA	once	TRBJ1-5	TRBV6-1
TGTGCCAGCAGCTTCCGGACAGGTTCCACCTATGGCTACACCTTC	CASSFRTGSTYGYTF	TRBD1	NA	TRBJ1-2	TRBV5-8
TGTGCCAGCAGCTTGTACGGGGGGGCGCTTGGTGAGCAGTTCTTC	CASSLYGGALGEQFF	TRBD2	NA	TRBJ2-1	TRBV5-4
TGTGCCAGCAGTGCCCCGGGAGCCGCCTGGAACAATGAGCAGTTCTTC	CASSAPGAAWNNEQFF	NA	NA	TRBJ2-1	TRBV25-1
TGTGCCAGCAGCTTGCCCACCGGGACTCTCTCGAGCTACACCTTC	CASSLPTGTLSSYTF	NA	NA	TRBJ1-2	TRBV5-4
TGTGCCAGCAGGACAGGGAAAGGCGGGGAGCTGTTTTTT	CASRTGKGGELFF	TRBD1	NA	TRBJ2-2	TRBV2
TGTGCCAGCTCACTCGTGACCGGGGAGCTGTTTTTT	CASSLVTGELFF	NA	NA	TRBJ2-2	TRBV18
TGTGCCAGCTCACCATCTACAGGGGCTGTAGATACGCAGTATTTT	CASSPSTGAVDTQYF	TRBD1	NA	TRBJ2-3	TRBV18
TGTGCCGCCAGCCAGGGACTAGCGGGGCCAAAGGGAGAGGCCCAGTACTTC	CAASQGLAGPKGEAQYF	TRBD2	few	TRBJ2-5	TRBV10-3
TGCGCCAGCAGCCAAGAGTTCCCCGGGACAGGGAACGGGGGCTACACCTTC	CASSQEFPGTGNGGYTF	TRBD1	NA	TRBJ1-2	TRBV4-3
TGTGCCAGCAGTCGGGGGACCGGGGAGCTGTTTTTT	CASSRGTGELFF	NA	NA	TRBJ2-2	TRBV6-1
TGTGCCAGCAGCTTATTGGGGGGTACGCTGAACACTGAAGCTTTCTTT	CASSLLGGTLNTEAFF	NA	NA	TRBJ1-1	TRBV7-3
TGTGCCAGCAGAGTGTCACAGCTGAGGGCCAACGTCCTGACTTTC	CASRVSQLRANVLTF	NA	NA	TRBJ2-6	TRBV28
TGCGCCAGCAGCCAACACGGCGGGTACGAGCAGTACTTC	CASSQHGGYEQYF	NA	NA	TRBJ2-7	TRBV4-3
TGTGCCAGCAGCTCTCATCCCCAGGGCATCAGGGGGGCTTTCTTT	CASSSHPQGIRGAFF	TRBD1	NA	TRBJ1-1	TRBV7-2
TGTGCCAGCAGTTACGGACTAGCGGGGCACAATGAGCAGTTCTTC	CASSYGLAGHNEQFF	TRBD2	NA	TRBJ2-1	TRBV6-6
TGTGCCAGCAGCTTGGACACCCGAAGCACAGATACGCAGTATTTT	CASSLDTRSTDTQYF	NA	NA	TRBJ2-3	TRBV5-6
TGTGCCAGCAGCGGCGGGGACAGGGGACTTGGCTACACCTTC	CASSGGDRGLGYTF	TRBD1	NA	TRBJ1-2	TRBV5-4
TGTGCCAGCTCACCCCAATCAGGGACTAGGGGCTACGAGCAGTACTTC	CASSPQSGTRGYEQYF	TRBD2	NA	TRBJ2-7	TRBV18
TGTGCCAGCTTTAAACAGGGGACGAACACCGGGGAGCTGTTTTTT	CASFKQGTNTGELFF	TRBD1	NA	TRBJ2-2	TRBV18
TGTGCCAGCAGCTTAGACAGGGGGAACTATGGCTACACCTTC	CASSLDRGNYGYTF	TRBD1	NA	TRBJ1-2	TRBV7-8
TGCGCCAGCAGCGGGACAGAGAACTATGGCTACACCTTC	CASSGTENYGYTF	TRBD1	NA	TRBJ1-2	TRBV5-1
TGTGCCATCAGTGAGCAAGGAGGGGCGGTGGAGACCCAGTACTTC	CAISEQGGAVETQYF	NA	NA	TRBJ2-5	TRBV10-3
TGTGCCAGCAGCCAAGGTATGCGCCTGTACACTGAAGCTTTCTTT	CASSQGMRLYTEAFF	NA	NA	TRBJ1-1	TRBV14
TGTGCCAGCAGTTACTCGCTGGGGAGTTCTCAGCCCCAGCATTTT	CASSYSLGSSQPQHF	NA	NA	TRBJ1-5	TRBV6-5
TGTGCCAGCAGCGTAGGACAGGCCGGTTTT	CASSVGQAGF	TRBD1	NA	TRBJ2-3	TRBV5-6
TGTGCCAGCAGCTTAGGACGGAGCTCTGGAAACACCATATATTTT	CASSLGRSSGNTIYF	NA	NA	TRBJ1-3	TRBV13
TGTGCCAGCATGGACAGGACAGTGGGCTACGAGCAGTACTTC	CASMDRTVGYEQYF	TRBD1	few	TRBJ2-7	TRBV28
TGTGCCATCAGCGCCGGGGGAGCCCAGCATTTT	CAISAGGAQHF	NA	NA	TRBJ1-5	TRBV6-5
TGTGCCAGCAACGAGGCGGGTTGGACAGCTCCATATGGCTACACCTTC	CASNEAGWTAPYGYTF	NA	NA	TRBJ1-2	TRBV2
TGTGCCAGCAGCTCCATCACAAGGACAGCGGCTGGCTACACCTTC	CASSSITRTAAGYTF	NA	NA	TRBJ1-2	TRBV11-2
TGTGCCAGCTCACCAGCTAGAACGAACTATGGCTACACCTTC	CASSPARTNYGYTF	NA	NA	TRBJ1-2	TRBV18
TGTGCCAGCAGCTTTATTGCAGATACGCAGTATTTT	CASSFIADTQYF	NA	NA	TRBJ2-3	TRBV7-9
TGTGCCAGCTCACCTTACAGGGAAACAGATACGCAGTATTTT	CASSPYRETDTQYF	NA	NA	TRBJ2-3	TRBV18
TGTGCCAGCAGTCCGGGACAGGGGCGTGATCAGCCCCAGCATTTT	CASSPGQGRDQPQHF	TRBD1	once	TRBJ1-5	TRBV18
TGTGCCAGCAGCCGAGAGCCCGGGACAGGGGGTTCTGAAGCTTTCTTT	CASSREPGTGGSEAFF	TRBD1	NA	TRBJ1-1	TRBV4-2
TGTGCCAGCAGCGTAGAAGCAGGGAGGCCTGGAAACACCATATATTTT	CASSVEAGRPGNTIYF	NA	few	TRBJ1-3	TRBV9
TGCGCCAGCAGCCAAGAACAGGGTAACGAAAAACTGTTTTTT	CASSQEQGNEKLFF	NA	NA	TRBJ1-4	TRBV4-1
TGTGCCAGCAGCTTAGCCGGGACAGGGCAAGATGGCTACACCTTC	CASSLAGTGQDGYTF	TRBD1	NA	TRBJ1-2	TRBV13
TGCGCCAGCAGCTTGGCCAACGGTGAGACCCAGTACTTC	CASSLANGETQYF	NA	NA	TRBJ2-5	TRBV5-1
TGCGCCAGCAGCGAGGCGGTGAACACTGAAGCTTTCTTT	CASSEAVNTEAFF	NA	NA	TRBJ1-1	TRBV5-1
TGTGCCAGCAGCCCCGGGACAGGAGATGTCCAGTACTTC	CASSPGTGDVQYF	TRBD1	NA	TRBJ2-5	TRBV6-6
TGTGCCAGCAGCTTAGCGCACAGCTCTGGAAACACCATATATTTT	CASSLAHSSGNTIYF	NA	NA	TRBJ1-3	TRBV7-2
TGTGCCAGCAGACCTCCGGACCAGCCCGGGGTTGTGAAGTTC	CASRPPDQPGVVKF	NA	NA	TRBJ1-2	TRBV28
TGTGCCAGCAGCTTAGCGGTTGAGAAAGTTTATCCCTACGAGCAGTACTTC	CASSLAVEKVYPYEQYF	NA	NA	TRBJ2-7	TRBV11-2
TGCGCCAGCAGCCAACCGGGATTCTCCTACAATGAGCAGTTCTTC	CASSQPGFSYNEQFF	NA	few	TRBJ2-1	TRBV4-1